This record covers a single T cell receptor (beta chain). Looked up from germline, CDR1 is SNHLY and CDR2 is FYNNEI. The J segment lost 1 base and the V segment lost 6 bases, leaving 5 bases of the junction unmatched. CDR3 length: 15 amino acids. These data come from a study of blood T cell repertoires in COVID-19. On the study more broadly: Sites in the United States, Italy and Spain provided acute and convalescent COVID-19 samples. T cells, B-cell-depleted T cells, or PBMCs supplied cDNA or gDNA.

The data were produced by immunoSEQ multiplex PCR, yet TCRdb's version contains in-frame clones alone and is incomplete. The sample lists 170,000 or so clones; about 87% were seen once. This sequence joins TRBV2 and TRBJ2-4; TRBD1 matches 8 bases. Specimen: peripheral blood. The sequence derives from a man aged 35 to 55 with active or convalescent COVID-19. CDR3: CASRTQGAAKNIQYF. For the CDR3, the DNA is TGTGCCAGCAGGACTCAGGGGGCTGCCAAAAACATTCAGTACTTC.